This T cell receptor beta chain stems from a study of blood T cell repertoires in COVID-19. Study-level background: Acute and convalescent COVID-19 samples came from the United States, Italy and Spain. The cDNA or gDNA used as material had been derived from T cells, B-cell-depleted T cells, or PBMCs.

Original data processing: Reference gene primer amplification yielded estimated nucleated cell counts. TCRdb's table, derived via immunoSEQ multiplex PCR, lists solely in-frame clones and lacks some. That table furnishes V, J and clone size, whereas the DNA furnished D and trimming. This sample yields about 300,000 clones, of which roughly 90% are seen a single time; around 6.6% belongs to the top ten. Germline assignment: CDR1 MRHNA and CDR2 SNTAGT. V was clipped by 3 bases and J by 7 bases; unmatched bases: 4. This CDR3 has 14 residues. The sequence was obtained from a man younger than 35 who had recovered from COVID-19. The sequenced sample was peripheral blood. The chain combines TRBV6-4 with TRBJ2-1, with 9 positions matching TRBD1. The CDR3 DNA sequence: TGTGCCAGCAGTGAACAGGGGGCTTCGAATGAGCAGTTCTTC. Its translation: CASSEQGASNEQFF.